The rows below give T cell receptor beta chains drawn from one sample of a study of cytomegalovirus exposure and HLA in healthy donors. The data were produced by immunoSEQ multiplex PCR, yet TCRdb's version contains in-frame clones alone and is incomplete. The table records 150,000 to 200,000 clones, 80% to 90% of them present only once. What was sequenced was PBMCs. These TCRs come from a man aged 50-59 years in good health and CMV-seropositive. CDR3s include the opening cysteine and the closing phenylalanine or tryptophan. Fields, in order: clone size, J gene, V gene, D gene, CDR3 protein, CDR3 DNA. D genes are given only for firm matches. Clone sizes are given selectively: once, few, many, or a class where the clone is expanded.

>.|TRBJ1-6|TRBV5-1|TRBD1
CASSAGTGNSPLHF
TGCGCCAGCAGTGCCGGGACAGGGAATTCACCCCTCCACTTT
>.|TRBJ1-3|TRBV9|.
CASSVAGERNTIYF
TGTGCCAGCAGCGTAGCAGGGGAGCGAAACACCATATATTTT
>once|TRBJ2-2|TRBV7-3|.
CASSLRGGLAENTGELFF
TGTGCCAGCAGCTTAAGAGGGGGTCTAGCGGAAAACACCGGGGAGCTGTTTTTT
>.|TRBJ2-2|TRBV6-1|.
CASSELAPPNTGELFF
TGTGCCAGCAGTGAATTGGCCCCCCCGAACACCGGGGAGCTGTTTTTT
>.|TRBJ2-7|TRBV9|.
CASSAQGSSYEQYF
TGTGCCAGCAGCGCCCAGGGGAGCTCCTACGAGCAGTACTTC
>.|TRBJ2-2|TRBV29-1|TRBD2
CSGYSGSGTGELFF
TGCAGCGGCTACAGCGGGAGCGGGACCGGGGAGCTGTTTTTT
>.|TRBJ2-7|TRBV29-1|.
CSVKSVHSYEQYF
TGCAGCGTTAAATCAGTTCACTCCTACGAGCAGTACTTC
>once|TRBJ2-1|TRBV2|TRBD2
CASRALLGGASTYNEQFF
TGTGCCAGCAGAGCACTACTCGGGGGGGCTAGCACCTACAATGAGCAGTTCTTC
>.|TRBJ1-1|TRBV5-1|TRBD1
CASSLAGTGGGTEAFF
TGCGCCAGCAGCTTGGCCGGGACAGGGGGAGGCACTGAAGCTTTCTTT
>few|TRBJ2-1|TRBV5-1|TRBD2
CASSPEVREAYNEQFF
TGCGCCAGCAGCCCGGAGGTGCGGGAGGCCTACAATGAGCAGTTCTTC
>once|TRBJ2-2|TRBV10-3|TRBD1
CAISPPDRGGTGELFF
TGTGCCATCAGTCCTCCTGACAGGGGTGGCACCGGGGAGCTGTTTTTT
>.|TRBJ2-7|TRBV7-2|.
CASSLEREIPTREQYF
TGTGCCAGCAGCTTAGAGAGGGAGATCCCAACGCGGGAGCAGTACTTC
>.|TRBJ1-2|TRBV30|.
CAWSVPRLEPYGNYGYTF
TGTGCCTGGAGTGTACCTCGTTTGGAACCGTACGGGAACTATGGCTACACCTTC